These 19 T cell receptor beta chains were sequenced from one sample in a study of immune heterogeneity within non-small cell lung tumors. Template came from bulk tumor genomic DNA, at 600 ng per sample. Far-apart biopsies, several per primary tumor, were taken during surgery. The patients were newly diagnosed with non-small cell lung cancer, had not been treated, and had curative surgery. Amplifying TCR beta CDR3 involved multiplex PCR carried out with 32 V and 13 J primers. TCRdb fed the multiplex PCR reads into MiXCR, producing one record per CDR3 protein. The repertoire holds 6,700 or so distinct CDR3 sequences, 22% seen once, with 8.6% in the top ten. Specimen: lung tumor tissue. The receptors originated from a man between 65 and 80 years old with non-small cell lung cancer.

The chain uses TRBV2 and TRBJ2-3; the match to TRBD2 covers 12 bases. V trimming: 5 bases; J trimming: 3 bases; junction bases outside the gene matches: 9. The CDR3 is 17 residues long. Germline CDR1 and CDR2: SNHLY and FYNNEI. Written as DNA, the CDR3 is TGTGCCAGCAGTTATTCTAGCGGGAGGGGTGGGACAGATACGCAGTATTTT. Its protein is CASSYSSGRGGTDTQYF.

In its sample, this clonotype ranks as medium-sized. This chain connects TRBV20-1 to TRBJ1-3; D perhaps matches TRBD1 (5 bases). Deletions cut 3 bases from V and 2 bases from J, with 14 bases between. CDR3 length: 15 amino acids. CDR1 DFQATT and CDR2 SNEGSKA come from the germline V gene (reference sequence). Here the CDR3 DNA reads TGCAGTGCTAGGGGGAAGCGAGGGGCTGGAAACACCATATATTTT. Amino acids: CSARGKRGAGNTIYF.

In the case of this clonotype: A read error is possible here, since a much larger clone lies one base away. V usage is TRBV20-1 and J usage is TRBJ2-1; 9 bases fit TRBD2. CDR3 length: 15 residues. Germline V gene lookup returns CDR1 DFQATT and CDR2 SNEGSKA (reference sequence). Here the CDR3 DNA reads TGCACTGCTAGGCCCCTAGCGGGAAGACCCAATGAGCAGTTCTTC. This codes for CTARPLAGRPNEQFF.

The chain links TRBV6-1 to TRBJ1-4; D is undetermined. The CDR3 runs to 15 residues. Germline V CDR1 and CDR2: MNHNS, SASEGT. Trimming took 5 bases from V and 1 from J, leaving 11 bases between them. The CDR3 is CASSPNMGTNEKLFF. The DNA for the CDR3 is TGTGCCAGCAGTCCTAACATGGGAACTAATGAAAAACTGTTTTTT.

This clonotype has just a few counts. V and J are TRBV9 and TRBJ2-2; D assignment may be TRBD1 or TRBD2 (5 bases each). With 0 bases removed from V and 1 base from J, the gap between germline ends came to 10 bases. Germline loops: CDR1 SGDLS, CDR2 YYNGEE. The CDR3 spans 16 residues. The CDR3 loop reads CASSVGDRENTGELFF. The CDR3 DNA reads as TGTGCCAGCAGCGTAGGGGACCGGGAGAACACCGGGGAGCTGTTTTTT.

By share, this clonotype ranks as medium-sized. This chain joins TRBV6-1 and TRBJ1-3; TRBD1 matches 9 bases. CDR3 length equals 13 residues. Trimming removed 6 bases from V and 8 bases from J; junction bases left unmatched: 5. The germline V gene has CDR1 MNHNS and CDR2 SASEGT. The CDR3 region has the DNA TGTGCCAGCAGCAGGACAGGGGTGGACACCATATATTTT. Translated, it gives CASSRTGVDTIYF.

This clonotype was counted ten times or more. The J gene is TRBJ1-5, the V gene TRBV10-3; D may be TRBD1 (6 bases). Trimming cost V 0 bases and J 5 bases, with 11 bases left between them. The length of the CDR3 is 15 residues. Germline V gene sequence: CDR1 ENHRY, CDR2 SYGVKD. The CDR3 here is CAISESQGGDQPQHF. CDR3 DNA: TGTGCCATCAGTGAGTCACAGGGAGGGGATCAGCCCCAGCATTTT.

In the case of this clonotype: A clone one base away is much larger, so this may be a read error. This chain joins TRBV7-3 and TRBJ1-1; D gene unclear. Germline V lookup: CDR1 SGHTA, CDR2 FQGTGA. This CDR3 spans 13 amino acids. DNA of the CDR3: TGTGCCAGCAGCTTGGCGTCGAACGCTGAAGCTTTCTTT. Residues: CASSLASNAEAFF.

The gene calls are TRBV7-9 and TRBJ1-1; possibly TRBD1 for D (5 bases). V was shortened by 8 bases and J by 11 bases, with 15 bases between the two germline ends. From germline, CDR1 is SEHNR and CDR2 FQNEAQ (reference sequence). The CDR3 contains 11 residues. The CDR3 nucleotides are TGTGCCAGCGGTTTATCCGGGGGGGCTTTCTTT. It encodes CASGLSGGAFF.

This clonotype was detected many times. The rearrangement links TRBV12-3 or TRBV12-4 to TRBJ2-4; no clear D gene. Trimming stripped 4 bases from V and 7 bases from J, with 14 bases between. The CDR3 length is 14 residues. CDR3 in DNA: TGTGCCAGCAGTTCGAAGGGTGGGCAGAACATTCAGTACTTC. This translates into CASSSKGGQNIQYF.

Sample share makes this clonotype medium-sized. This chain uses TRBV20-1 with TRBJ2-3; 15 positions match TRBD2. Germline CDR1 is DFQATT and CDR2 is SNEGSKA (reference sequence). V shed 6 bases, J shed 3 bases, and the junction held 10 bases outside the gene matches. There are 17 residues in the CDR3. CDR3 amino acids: CSAGRTSGGAGTDTQYF. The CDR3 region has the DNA TGCAGTGCAGGCCGGACTAGCGGGGGGGCGGGTACAGATACGCAGTATTTT.

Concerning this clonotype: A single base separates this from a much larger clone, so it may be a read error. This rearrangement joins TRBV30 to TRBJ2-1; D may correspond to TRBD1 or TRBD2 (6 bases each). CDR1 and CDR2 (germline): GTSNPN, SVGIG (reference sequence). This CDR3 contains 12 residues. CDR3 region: CAWSSSEGEQSF. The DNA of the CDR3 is TGTGCCTGGAGTTCCTCGGAGGGGGAGCAGTCCTTC.

This CDR3 is CASSYRFSGANTGELFF. CDR3 nucleotides: TGTGCCAGCAGTTACCGATTTAGCGGAGCGAACACCGGGGAGCTGTTTTTT. V is TRBV6-9 and J is TRBJ2-2; TRBD2 might be the D (6 bases). This CDR3 is built from 17 residues. Germline V gene data show CDR1 as MNHGY and CDR2 as SVAAGI. Trimming removed 3 bases from V and 0 bases from J, with 14 bases in between.

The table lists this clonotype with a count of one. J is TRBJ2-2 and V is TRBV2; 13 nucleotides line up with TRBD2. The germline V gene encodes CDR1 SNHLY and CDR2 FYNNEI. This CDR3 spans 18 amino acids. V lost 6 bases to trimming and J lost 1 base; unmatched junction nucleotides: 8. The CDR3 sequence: CASRYNRLAGGNTGELFF. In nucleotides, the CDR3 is TGTGCCAGCAGGTACAACCGACTAGCGGGAGGGAACACCGGGGAGCTGTTTTTT.

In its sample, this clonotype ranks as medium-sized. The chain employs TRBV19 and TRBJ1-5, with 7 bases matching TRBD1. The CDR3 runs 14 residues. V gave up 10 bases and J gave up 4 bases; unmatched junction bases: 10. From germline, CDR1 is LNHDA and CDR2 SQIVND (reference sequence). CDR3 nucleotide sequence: TGTGCCACCGCTGGAGGACAGGCAAATCAGCCCCAGCATTTT. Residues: CATAGGQANQPQHF.

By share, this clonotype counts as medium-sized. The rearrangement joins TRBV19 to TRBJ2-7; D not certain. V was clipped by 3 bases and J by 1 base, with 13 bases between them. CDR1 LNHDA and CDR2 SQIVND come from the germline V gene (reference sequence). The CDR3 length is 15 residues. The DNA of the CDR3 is TGTGCCAGTAGTATGGCTTCCCGACCATCCTACGAGCAGTACTTC. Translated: CASSMASRPSYEQYF.

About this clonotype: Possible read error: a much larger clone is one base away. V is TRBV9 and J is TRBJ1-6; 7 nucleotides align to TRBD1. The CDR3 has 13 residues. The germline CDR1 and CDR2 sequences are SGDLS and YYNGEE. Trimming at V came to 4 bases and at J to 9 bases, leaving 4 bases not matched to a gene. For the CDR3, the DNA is TGTGCCAGCAGCCTCCAGGGGGGTTCACCCCTCCACTTT. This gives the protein CASSLQGGSPLHF.

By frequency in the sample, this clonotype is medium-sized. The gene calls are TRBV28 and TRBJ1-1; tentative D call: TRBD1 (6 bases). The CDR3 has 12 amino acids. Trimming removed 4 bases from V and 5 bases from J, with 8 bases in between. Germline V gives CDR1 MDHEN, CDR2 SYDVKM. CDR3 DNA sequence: TGTGCCAGCAGTTCAGGGGTGACTGAAGCTTTCTTT. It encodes CASSSGVTEAFF.

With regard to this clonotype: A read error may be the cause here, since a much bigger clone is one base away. The CDR3 region has the DNA TGCGCCGGCATCGCAGATGGGAGCTCCTATAATTCACCCCTCCACTTT. As protein: CAGIADGSSYNSPLHF. V and J are TRBV5-1 and TRBJ1-6; no firm D call. The V gene's germline CDR1 is SGHRS and CDR2 YFSETQ. CDR3 length equals 16 residues. The V end was cut by 10 bases, the J end by 0 bases, with 17 bases between.